This TCR beta chain was documented in a study of PD-1 blockade in classical Hodgkin lymphoma (TCRdb year 2020). Study-wide context: Nivolumab dosing was 3 mg/kg intravenously every 2 weeks, continuing until either disease progression or unacceptable toxicity. To define a peripheral blood immune signature of response to PD-1 blockade in classical Hodgkin lymphoma, the study combined TCR beta sequencing with CyTOF. Overall study outcomes, separate from this receptor: Baseline TCR diversity was reported to be lower in newly diagnosed patients than in healthy donors and to be lower still in relapsed/refractory patients. Baseline diversity similar to that of newly diagnosed patients was observed in trial patients achieving complete response, whereas significantly lower diversity was observed in partial responders and progressors. Lower diversity was observed in patients in whom nivolumab was started less than 1 year after ASCT, and these patients were excluded from later analyses so that confounding by immune reconstitution would be avoided. Only a single clinical trial cohort was studied, and what caused the repertoire differences, possibly disease activity or prior therapy, remained undefined. CD4+ but not CD8+ TCR diversity rose significantly by C4D1 (p=0.0027 vs p=0.16), most apparent in complete responders (p=0.02).

The germline V gene encodes CDR1 MGHDK and CDR2 SYGVNS. Including cysteine and phenylalanine, the CDR3 has 15 amino acids. Left in the record is the CDR3 DNA by itself, 45 bases read in frame from the first base. Germline trimming: 4 bases from V, 5 bases from J; junction bases outside gene matches: 7. The sample's time point label, in plain terms: cycle 2 day 1 (C2D1) of nivolumab. Relapse after autologous stem cell transplantation had occurred in all trial patients, and cohorts A, B and C were distinguished by prior brentuximab vedotin exposure. The trial cohort was composed of 56 patients with relapsed/refractory classical Hodgkin lymphoma, for whom complete response, partial response or progressive disease was recorded as best overall response. Single-agent nivolumab was administered to trial patients in the multi-cohort phase II CheckMate 205 trial. An independent review committee assessed best overall response using the 2007 International Working Group response criteria. Trial PBMCs were collected just before the start of nivolumab (C1D1) and during therapy at cycle 2 day 1 and cycle 4 day 1. Peripheral blood was collected in 8 mL Vacutainer Cell Preparation Tubes, from which PBMCs were isolated by centrifugation and then cryopreserved.

Genomic DNA was isolated using the Qiagen DNeasy kit from unsorted PBMCs as well as from negatively selected CD4+ and CD8+ fractions. Using primers that anneal to V and J segments, immunoSEQ multiplex PCR amplified the TCR beta CDR3 regions. Amplification bias was minimized using a synthetic immune receptor repertoire, and residual bias was removed computationally after sequencing. The original methods were these. Repertoire diversity was quantified as the Shannon entropy index using custom Python scripts. Unsorted, CD4+ and CD8+ repertoires were examined separately, except in combined analyses, for which CD4+ and CD8+ sequences were merged in silico. Clonal expansion was defined as a frequency increase of at least 2-fold after treatment compared with C1D1, and clones undetected at baseline were assigned a pseudocount of 0.5. Singleton clones were defined as clones with 0 or 1 copy at C1D1, and non-singleton clones were defined as clones with 2 or more copies. Clones expanded in unsorted samples were annotated as CD4+, CD8+ or unknown by matching protein sequences in sorted samples from the same patient. Wilcoxon tests on paired samples were used to test diversity changes from C1D1 to C4D1. This immuneACCESS table, as held by TCRdb, lists in-frame sequences with V and J called but not all clones. Of the missing ones, under half trace to an unresolved V gene in checked studies; the others have no known cause. V and J calls and clone size are as listed in that table; D and trimming were resolved from the DNA. This sample is represented by 26,000 or so clones; roughly 68% of them were singletons. 10% to 15% of the sample rests with the top ten.

A note on this clone: It has no known antigen specificity. Base-call qualities are not available, and no considerably larger clone is one nucleotide away.

The V and J genes are TRBV25-1 and TRBJ2-2, with 7 middle bases fitting TRBD1. The sequenced sample was peripheral blood mononuclear cells (PBMCs), obtained before the second cycle of nivolumab. The source is a human donor with classical Hodgkin lymphoma. This receptor carries the CDR3 CASSVTGARTGELFF. The DNA reads as follows: TGTGCCAGCAGTGTCACAGGGGCGAGAACCGGGGAGCTGTTTTTT.